The next 32 T cell receptor beta chains were all read from a single sample in a study of radiotherapy plus CTLA-4 blockade in lung cancer. Clones were read by immunoSEQ multiplex PCR, and TCRdb kept only the in-frame ones, dropping some. The sample has roughly 40,000 clones, just under 80% seen once. Sequencing used peripheral blood, obtained from a patient treated with radiotherapy plus ipilimumab. Receptors were obtained from a human donor with non-small cell lung cancer that progressed on radiotherapy plus ipilimumab.

This chain links TRBV19 with TRBJ1-4, with 7 bases fitting TRBD1. Germline values: CDR1 LNHDA, CDR2 SQIVND (reference sequence). V lost 5 bases to trimming and J lost 2 bases; unmatched junction nucleotides: 8. CDR3 size: 16 residues. The CDR3, as DNA: TGTGCCAGTAGTGATTCAGGGGGAGCGACTAATGAAAAACTGTTTTTT. It specifies CASSDSGGATNEKLFF. Full variable domain (outside the CDR3, taken from reference TRBV19 and TRBJ1-4): DGGITQSPKYLFRKEGQNVTLSCEQNLNHDAMYWYRQDPGQGLRLIYYSQIVNDFQKGDIAEGYSVSREKKESFPLTVTSAQKNPTAFYLCASSDSGGATNEKLFFGSGTQLSVL.

This chain joins TRBV18 and TRBJ1-3, with D perhaps matching TRBD1 (5 bases). Trimming took off 3 bases at V and 4 bases at J, with 13 bases between the two ends. Germline loops: CDR1 KGHSH, CDR2 LQKENI. This CDR3 spans 15 amino acids. Here the CDR3 reads CASSPGQASGNTIYF. The CDR3 DNA reads as TGTGCCAGCTCACCGGGGCAGGCCTCGGGAAACACCATATATTTT.

The V gene is TRBV19, the J gene TRBJ2-1; maybe TRBD2 (6 bases). The CDR3 is made up of 13 amino acids. With 5 bases removed from V and 5 bases from J, the gap between germline ends came to 10 bases. Germline-derived CDR1 and CDR2 are LNHDA and SQIVND (reference sequence). The CDR3 sequence is CASSAGLNNEQFF. The CDR3 nucleotides are TGTGCCAGTAGTGCGGGACTGAACAATGAGCAGTTCTTC.

The V and J genes are TRBV5-1 and TRBJ2-5; TRBD1 matches 8 bases. This CDR3 spans 14 amino acids. CDR1 SGHRS and CDR2 YFSETQ come from the germline V gene. J was trimmed by 3 bases and V by 0 bases; bases with no gene match: 1. The chain's CDR3 is CASSLGQGKETQYF. The DNA of the CDR3 is TGCGCCAGCAGCTTGGGACAGGGGAAAGAGACCCAGTACTTC.

The V and J genes are TRBV2 and TRBJ2-3, with 8 bases that match TRBD2. There are 16 residues in the CDR3. With 8 bases clipped from V and 6 bases from J, the junction kept 16 bases outside the gene matches. Germline V gene data show CDR1 as SNHLY and CDR2 as FYNNEI. Here the CDR3 DNA reads TGTGCCAGCCGGGGGGGAGCGGCTGGAAAGGGGGATACGCAGTATTTT. This sequence encodes CASRGGAAGKGDTQYF.

The genes are TRBV10-3 and TRBJ2-3; 10 nucleotides agree with TRBD1. The CDR3 has 16 amino acids. The V gene end was trimmed by 6 bases and the J gene end by 1 base; junction bases not matched to a gene: 7. Germline assignment: CDR1 ENHRY and CDR2 SYGVKD. The CDR3 protein is CAIRETTGGRTDTQYF. In DNA, the CDR3 is TGTGCCATCAGGGAGACGACAGGGGGCCGCACAGATACGCAGTATTTT.

This clone was picked up a small number of times. The V and J genes are TRBV5-1 and TRBJ2-3, with D possibly TRBD1 on 8 matching bases. V was cut by 0 bases and J by 2 bases, with 13 bases left in between. This CDR3 is built from 16 residues. The V gene's germline CDR1 is SGHRS and CDR2 YFSETQ. The CDR3: CASSLVTGGDTDTQYF. The CDR3 region has the DNA TGCGCCAGCAGCTTGGTCACAGGGGGGGACACAGATACGCAGTATTTT.

The J gene is TRBJ2-7, the V gene TRBV4-1; 11 nucleotides agree with TRBD1. V dropped 3 bases and J dropped 6; count of bases not matched to a gene: 4. Germline CDR1 reads MGHRA; CDR2 reads YSYEKL. CDR3 size: 14 residues. The CDR3 is CASSHPGQGGEQYF. DNA for the CDR3: TGCGCCAGCAGCCATCCGGGACAGGGGGGCGAGCAGTACTTC.

This chain joins TRBV5-1 and TRBJ2-5, with 16 bases lining up with TRBD2. In germline, CDR1 is SGHRS, CDR2 YFSETQ. The CDR3 has 16 amino acids. Unmatched junction bases numbered 5, after V lost 4 bases and J lost 5 bases. In nucleotides, the CDR3 is TGCGCCAGCAGCACCGGGACTAGCGGGGGGGCGGAGACCCAGTACTTC. Protein: CASSTGTSGGAETQYF.

This rearrangement joins TRBV18 to TRBJ1-5, with a weak D call TRBD1 (6 bases). V shed 3 bases and J shed 13 bases, with 19 bases lying between them. Germline loops: CDR1 KGHSH, CDR2 LQKENI. The CDR3 loop spans 14 amino acids. The CDR3 loop reads CASSPARTDNDQHF. Here the CDR3 DNA reads TGTGCCAGCTCACCTGCGCGGACAGACAACGATCAGCATTTT.

V usage is TRBV6-1 and J usage is TRBJ2-3, with TRBD1 matching over 7 bases. The CDR3 length is 14 residues. V lost 5 bases and J lost 0; bases outside the gene matches: 2. Germline loops: CDR1 MNHNS, CDR2 SASEGT. CDR3 protein: CASSPGQSTDTQYF. The DNA for the CDR3 is TGTGCCAGCAGTCCGGGACAGAGCACAGATACGCAGTATTTT.

The V gene is TRBV7-3, the J gene TRBJ2-3; D not resolved. The CDR3 runs to 15 residues. Trimming cost V 4 bases and J 4 bases, with 15 bases left between them. The germline gives CDR1 SGHTA, CDR2 FQGTGA. DNA of the CDR3: TGTGCCAGCAGCTCCCCGGGTACTGCGGCAGATACGCAGTATTTT. The encoded protein is CASSSPGTAADTQYF.

This chain joins TRBV13 and TRBJ1-3; D perhaps matches TRBD1 (6 bases). Germline V gives CDR1 PRHDT, CDR2 FYEKMQ (reference sequence). The CDR3 consists of 15 residues. Deletions cut 2 bases from V and 0 bases from J, with 8 bases between. CDR3 residues: CASSLQGLSGNTIYF. The CDR3 DNA follows: TGTGCCAGCAGCTTACAGGGGCTCTCTGGAAACACCATATATTTT.

The rearrangement links TRBV5-8 to TRBJ1-2, with 11 bases fitting TRBD1. The CDR3 is 13 amino acids. V trimming: 5 bases; J trimming: 8 bases; junction bases outside the gene matches: 5. The germline V gene has CDR1 SGHTS and CDR2 YDEGEE. CDR3 region: CASSGQGARGYTF. As DNA, the CDR3 is TGTGCCAGCAGTGGACAGGGGGCTCGAGGCTACACCTTC.

The chain links TRBV7-8 to TRBJ1-2, with no clear D. V lost 3 bases to trimming and J lost 5 bases, with 13 bases between them. Germline lookup yields CDR1 SGHVS and CDR2 FQNEAQ. The CDR3 length is 14 residues. In nucleotides, the CDR3 is TGTGCCAGCAGCTTGGGCGGGGTTCGGTATGGCTACACCTTC. Translation gives CASSLGGVRYGYTF.

The CDR3 sequence: CASSGDRTLYGYTF. The CDR3 bases are TGTGCCAGCAGCGGGGACAGGACCCTATATGGCTACACCTTC. This chain joins TRBV11-2 and TRBJ1-2; the match to TRBD1 covers 8 bases. The junction had 7 bases not matched to a gene; V was cut back by 5 bases and J by 5 bases. Germline CDR1 is SGHAT and CDR2 is FQNNGV. The CDR3 loop spans 14 amino acids.

The J gene is TRBJ2-1, the V gene TRBV11-3; weak D call: TRBD1 (6 bases). Trimming took 6 bases from V and 5 from J, leaving 8 bases between them. This CDR3 is 12 amino acids long. Germline V gives CDR1 SGHNT, CDR2 YENEEA. The CDR3 coding sequence is TGTGCCAGCAGGGGGGACAACAATGAGCAGTTCTTC. Translating gives CASRGDNNEQFF.

The chain combines TRBV25-1 with TRBJ1-6, with 8 bases matching TRBD1. The CDR3 is 15 amino acids. In germline, CDR1 is MGHDK, CDR2 SYGVNS. Germline trimming cut 5 bases from V and 5 bases from J; bases unmatched to any gene: 5. The CDR3 DNA sequence: TGTGCCAGCAGTCCGCGGGACAGGAATAATTCACCCCTCCACTTT. Amino acid sequence: CASSPRDRNNSPLHF. Variable domain in full (rest from reference TRBV25-1 and TRBJ1-6): EADIYQTPRYLVIGTGKKITLECSQTMGHDKMYWYQQDPGMELHLIHYSYGVNSTEKGDLSSESTVSRIRTEHFPLTLESARPSHTSQYLCASSPRDRNNSPLHFGNGTRLTVT.

This clone has a single count. The rearrangement joins TRBV9 to TRBJ1-4; perhaps TRBD1 as D (6 bases). The CDR3 totals 15 residues. Germline CDR1 SGDLS, CDR2 YYNGEE. The V end was cut by 4 bases, the J end by 3 bases, with 13 bases between. CDR3 nucleotide sequence: TGTGCCAGCAGCATCCAGACAGGAGCTAATGAAAAACTGTTTTTT. Encoded protein: CASSIQTGANEKLFF.

This chain links TRBV7-2 with TRBJ1-5; D perhaps matches TRBD1 (6 bases). The CDR3 consists of 13 residues. With 5 bases removed from V and 3 bases from J, the gap between germline ends came to 8 bases. The V gene's germline CDR1 is SGHTA and CDR2 FQGNSA. CDR3 region: CASSRQANQPQHF. As DNA, the CDR3 is TGTGCCAGCAGCCGACAGGCCAATCAGCCCCAGCATTTT.

This clone is a singleton in its sample. This chain uses TRBV25-1 with TRBJ1-2, with 7 positions matching TRBD1. CDR1 is MGHDK, CDR2 SYGVNS, per germline. The V segment lost 1 base and the J segment 5 bases; nucleotides outside the gene matches: 13. This CDR3 has 17 amino acids. DNA of the CDR3: TGTGCCAGCAGTGAATCCCTCAACGACAGGGCTGGGTATGGCTACACCTTC. It specifies CASSESLNDRAGYGYTF.

The J gene is TRBJ1-2, the V gene TRBV14; 9 bases align to TRBD1. The germline V gene has CDR1 SGHDN and CDR2 FVKESK. The V segment lost 3 bases and the J segment 1 base; nucleotides outside the gene matches: 3. CDR3 size: 15 residues. In DNA, the CDR3 is TGTGCCAGCAGCCAGGGGACAGGGCATAACTATGGCTACACCTTC. Translating it yields CASSQGTGHNYGYTF.

The genes are TRBV18 and TRBJ2-7; maybe TRBD2 (6 bases). Germline V gene lookup returns CDR1 KGHSH and CDR2 LQKENI. The V end was cut by 6 bases, the J end by 4 bases, with 22 bases between. This CDR3 contains 16 residues. This CDR3 is CASSLFSVAAHYEQYF. CDR3 sequence (DNA): TGTGCCAGCTCCCTTTTTAGCGTAGCGGCACATTACGAGCAGTACTTC.

This clone was counted a few times. The V and J genes are TRBV7-2 and TRBJ2-1; 8 nucleotides match TRBD1. V dropped 3 bases and J dropped 8; count of bases not matched to a gene: 9. The CDR3 is 15 residues long. Germline loops: CDR1 SGHTA, CDR2 FQGNSA. The CDR3 nucleotides read TGTGCCAGCAGCTTTATCGGGACAGGCCTGGATGAGCAGTTCTTC. This encodes CASSFIGTGLDEQFF.

The V call is TRBV7-2, the J call TRBJ2-2, with D perhaps TRBD2 (5 bases). CDR3 length: 15 amino acids. CDR1 is SGHTA and CDR2 is FQGNSA in the germline V gene. The germline V and J ends were trimmed by 2 bases and 6 bases, with 13 bases remaining between them. CDR3 nucleotides: TGTGCCAGCAGCTTACTAAGAGGGATAGCCGGGGAGCTGTTTTTT. It yields the protein CASSLLRGIAGELFF.

This chain links TRBV7-2 with TRBJ2-7, with D perhaps matching TRBD2 (7 bases). Trimming left V 1 base short and J 3 bases short, with 13 bases between. Germline V lookup: CDR1 SGHTA, CDR2 FQGNSA. The CDR3 is made up of 15 amino acids. As DNA, the CDR3 is TGTGCCAGCAGCTTAGGGGGGGCGGGGGTCTACGAGCAGTACTTC. It translates to CASSLGGAGVYEQYF. The full variable domain, its missing parts supplied by reference TRBV7-2 and TRBJ2-7, is GAGVSQSPSNKVTEKGKDVELRCDPISGHTALYWYRQSLGQGLEFLIYFQGNSAPDKSGLPSDRFSAERTGGSVSTLTIQRTQQEDSAVYLCASSLGGAGVYEQYFGPGTRLTVT.

CDR3 sequence: CASSLSRGTQYF. For the CDR3, the DNA is TGTGCCAGCAGTTTATCGAGAGGGACGCAGTATTTT. This sequence joins TRBV27 and TRBJ2-3; tentative D call: TRBD2 (5 bases). Trimming removed 0 bases at V and 9 bases at J, with 7 bases between. The CDR3 has 12 amino acids. The germline CDR1 and CDR2 sequences are MNHEY and SMNVEV (reference sequence).

Here the CDR3 reads CASRGAESNTEAFF. The DNA of the CDR3 is TGTGCCAGCAGGGGGGCAGAGTCGAACACTGAAGCTTTCTTT. This chain uses TRBV27 with TRBJ1-1, with D perhaps TRBD1 (6 bases). The CDR3 has 14 residues. Deletions cut 6 bases from V and 1 base from J, with 12 bases between. The germline V gene has CDR1 MNHEY and CDR2 SMNVEV (reference sequence).

The rearrangement links TRBV4-2 to TRBJ1-3, with a tentative D call TRBD1 (5 bases). V lost 0 bases to trimming and J lost 3 bases, with 12 bases between them. This CDR3 comprises 16 residues. Germline values: CDR1 LGHNA, CDR2 YNFKEQ. CDR3 in amino acids: CASSQETGSYGNTIYF. The CDR3 nucleotides read TGTGCCAGCAGCCAAGAAACAGGATCCTATGGAAACACCATATATTTT.

The chain has TRBV10-3 and TRBJ1-2; 11 bases are shared with TRBD1. Germline V lookup: CDR1 ENHRY, CDR2 SYGVKD. The V segment lost 4 bases and the J segment 6 bases; nucleotides outside the gene matches: 10. The CDR3 consists of 16 residues. CDR3 in amino acids: CAISGLDRGQVNGYTF. CDR3 in DNA: TGTGCCATCAGTGGACTGGACAGGGGGCAGGTGAATGGCTACACCTTC.

The V call is TRBV19, the J call TRBJ1-5; 7 bases line up with TRBD1. The J segment lost 5 bases and the V segment lost 6 bases, leaving 10 bases of the junction unmatched. Germline CDR1 LNHDA, CDR2 SQIVND (reference sequence). There are 15 residues in the CDR3. CDR3 loop: CASSQGGGGHQPQHF. Written as DNA, the CDR3 is TGTGCCAGTAGCCAAGGAGGGGGCGGGCATCAGCCCCAGCATTTT.

V is TRBV5-1 and J is TRBJ2-3; TRBD2 agrees at 7 bases. The CDR3 runs 14 residues. CDR1 SGHRS and CDR2 YFSETQ come from the germline V gene. Trimming cost V 3 bases and J 7 bases; bases outside gene matches: 8. CDR3 in DNA: TGCGCCAGCAGCTCTACCGCCGGGACTAATACGCAGTATTTT. Translating it yields CASSSTAGTNTQYF.